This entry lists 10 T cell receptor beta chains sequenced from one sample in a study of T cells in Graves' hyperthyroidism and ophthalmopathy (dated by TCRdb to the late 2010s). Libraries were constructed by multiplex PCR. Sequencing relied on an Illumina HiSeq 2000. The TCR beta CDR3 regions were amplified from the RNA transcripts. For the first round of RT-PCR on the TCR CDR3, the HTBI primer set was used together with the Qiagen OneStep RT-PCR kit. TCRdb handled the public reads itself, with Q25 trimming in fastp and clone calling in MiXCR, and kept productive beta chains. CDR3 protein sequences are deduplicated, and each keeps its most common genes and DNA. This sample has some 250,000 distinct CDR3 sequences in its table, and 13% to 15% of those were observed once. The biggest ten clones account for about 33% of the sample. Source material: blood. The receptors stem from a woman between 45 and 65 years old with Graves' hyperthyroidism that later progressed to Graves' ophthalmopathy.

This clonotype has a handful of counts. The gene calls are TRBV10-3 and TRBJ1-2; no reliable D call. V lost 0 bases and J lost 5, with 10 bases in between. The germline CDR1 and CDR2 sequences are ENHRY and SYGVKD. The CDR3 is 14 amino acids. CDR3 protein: CAISESTRHYGYTF. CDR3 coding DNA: TGTGCCATCAGTGAGTCGACACGGCATTATGGCTACACCTTC.

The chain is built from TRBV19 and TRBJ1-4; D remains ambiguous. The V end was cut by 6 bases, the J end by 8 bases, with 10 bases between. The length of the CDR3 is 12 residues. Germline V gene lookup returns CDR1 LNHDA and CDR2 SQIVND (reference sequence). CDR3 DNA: TGTGCCAGTAGGGAGACGGAAGAAAAACTGTTTTTT. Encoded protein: CASRETEEKLFF.

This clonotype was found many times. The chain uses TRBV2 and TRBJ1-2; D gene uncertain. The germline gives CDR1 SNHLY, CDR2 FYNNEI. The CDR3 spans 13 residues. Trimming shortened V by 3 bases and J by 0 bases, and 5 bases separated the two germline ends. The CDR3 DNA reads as TGTGCCAGCAGTGACAAGACTAACTATGGCTACACCTTC. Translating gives CASSDKTNYGYTF.

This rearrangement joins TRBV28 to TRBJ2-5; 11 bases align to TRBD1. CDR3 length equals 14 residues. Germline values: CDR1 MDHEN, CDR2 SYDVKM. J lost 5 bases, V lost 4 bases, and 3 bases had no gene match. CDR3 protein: CASSWTGGAETQYF. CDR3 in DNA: TGTGCCAGCAGTTGGACAGGGGGCGCCGAGACCCAGTACTTC.

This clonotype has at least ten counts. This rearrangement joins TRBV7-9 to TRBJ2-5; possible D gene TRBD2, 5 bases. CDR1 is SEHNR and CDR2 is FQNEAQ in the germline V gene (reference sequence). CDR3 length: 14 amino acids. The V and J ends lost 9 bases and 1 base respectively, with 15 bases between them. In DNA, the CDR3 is TGTGCCAGTAGACCGCTAGCCAGCCAAGAGACCCAGTACTTC. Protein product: CASRPLASQETQYF. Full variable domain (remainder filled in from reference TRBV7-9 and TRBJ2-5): DTGVSQNPRHKITKRGQNVTFRCDPISEHNRLYWYRQTLGQGPEFLTYFQNEAQLEKSRLLSDRFSAERPKGSFSTLEIQRTEQGDSAMYLCASRPLASQETQYFGPGTRLLVL.

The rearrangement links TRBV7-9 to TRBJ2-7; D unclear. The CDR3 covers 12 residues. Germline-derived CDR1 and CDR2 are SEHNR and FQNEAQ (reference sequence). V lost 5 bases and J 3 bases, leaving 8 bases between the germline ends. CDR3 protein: CASSPHVYEQYF. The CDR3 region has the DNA TGTGCCAGCAGCCCTCATGTCTACGAGCAGTACTTC.

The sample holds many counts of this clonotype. The CDR3 DNA follows: TGTGCCTGGAGTTCCCGGGACCCAACAAAGGACACTGAAGCTTTCTTT. Translating gives CAWSSRDPTKDTEAFF. The chain links TRBV30 to TRBJ1-1; maybe TRBD1 (5 bases). CDR3 length: 16 amino acids. V lost 2 bases to trimming and J lost 3 bases, with 19 bases between them. CDR1 is GTSNPN and CDR2 is SVGIG in the germline V gene (reference sequence).

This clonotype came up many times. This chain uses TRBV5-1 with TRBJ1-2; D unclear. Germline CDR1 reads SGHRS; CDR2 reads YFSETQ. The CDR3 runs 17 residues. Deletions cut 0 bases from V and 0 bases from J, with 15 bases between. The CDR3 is CASSLEIFGGTNYGYTF. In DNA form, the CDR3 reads TGCGCCAGCAGCTTGGAAATTTTCGGCGGTACTAACTATGGCTACACCTTC.

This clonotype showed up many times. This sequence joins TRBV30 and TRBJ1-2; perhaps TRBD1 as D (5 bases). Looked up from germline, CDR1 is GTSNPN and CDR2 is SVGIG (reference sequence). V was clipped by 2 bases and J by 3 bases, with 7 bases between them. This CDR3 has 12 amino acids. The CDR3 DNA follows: TGTGCCTGGAGTCCGGGGCACTATGGCTACACCTTC. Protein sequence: CAWSPGHYGYTF.

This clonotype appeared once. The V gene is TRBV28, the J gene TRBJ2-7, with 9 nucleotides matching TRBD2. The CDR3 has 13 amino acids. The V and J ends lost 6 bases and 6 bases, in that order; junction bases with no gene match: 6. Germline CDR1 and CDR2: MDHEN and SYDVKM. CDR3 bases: TGTGCCAGCAGGCTAGCGGGGAGCACCGAGCAGTACTTC. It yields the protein CASRLAGSTEQYF.